These T cell receptor beta chains were read from a single sample in a study of shared clonotypes between healthy human individuals. The method was immunoSEQ multiplex PCR; TCRdb's version includes in-frame clones alone and lacks a portion of them. The sample consists of fewer than 1.8 million clones, approximately 98.5% of them appearing once. Sequencing used naive CD4+ T cells sorted from blood. The receptors come from a young man in good health. CDR3s include the opening cysteine and the closing phenylalanine or tryptophan. Each record gives: clone size, V gene, D gene, J gene, CDR3 length, CDR3 protein, CDR3 DNA. A D gene is named only where the DNA matches it firmly. Where a row states a size, it is once, few, many or the class of an expanded clone; other rows omit it.

clone size: .; V gene: TRBV29-1; D gene: TRBD2; J gene: TRBJ2-5; CDR3 length: 12; CDR3 protein: CSVGEGSETQYF; CDR3 DNA: TGCAGCGTTGGGGAGGGGTCGGAGACCCAGTACTTC
clone size: .; V gene: TRBV27; D gene: TRBD2; J gene: TRBJ2-1; CDR3 length: 12; CDR3 protein: CGTSGKGNEQFF; CDR3 DNA: TGTGGGACTAGCGGGAAGGGTAATGAGCAGTTCTTC
clone size: .; V gene: TRBV7-2; D gene: TRBD2; J gene: TRBJ2-7; CDR3 length: 16; CDR3 protein: CASSFFPSGSSYEQYF; CDR3 DNA: TGTGCCAGCAGCTTTTTTCCTAGCGGAAGCTCCTACGAGCAGTACTTC
clone size: .; V gene: TRBV6-6; D gene: .; J gene: TRBJ2-2; CDR3 length: 14; CDR3 protein: CATIGQNSTGELFF; CDR3 DNA: TGTGCCACCATCGGACAGAACTCTACGGGGGAGCTGTTTTTT
clone size: .; V gene: TRBV5-1; D gene: TRBD2; J gene: TRBJ2-1; CDR3 length: 15; CDR3 protein: CASSSRDYHYNEQFF; CDR3 DNA: TGCGCCAGCAGCTCACGGGACTACCACTACAATGAGCAGTTCTTC
clone size: .; V gene: TRBV4-1; D gene: TRBD2; J gene: TRBJ2-2; CDR3 length: 15; CDR3 protein: CASSQRELLTGELFF; CDR3 DNA: TGCGCCAGCAGCCAGCGGGAGCTCTTAACCGGGGAGCTGTTTTTT
clone size: .; V gene: TRBV5-4; D gene: .; J gene: TRBJ2-5; CDR3 length: 16; CDR3 protein: CASSPGGNTQQETQYF; CDR3 DNA: TGTGCCAGCAGCCCCGGCGGAAACACTCAACAAGAGACCCAGTACTTC
clone size: .; V gene: TRBV27; D gene: TRBD1; J gene: TRBJ1-1; CDR3 length: 15; CDR3 protein: CASSSRTGGGLEAFF; CDR3 DNA: TGTGCCAGCAGTTCCCGAACAGGGGGAGGGCTTGAAGCTTTCTTT
clone size: .; V gene: TRBV6-5; D gene: .; J gene: TRBJ1-5; CDR3 length: 16; CDR3 protein: CASSYSFNLRQESQHF; CDR3 DNA: TGTGCCAGCAGTTACTCATTCAATTTACGACAGGAGTCCCAGCATTTT
clone size: .; V gene: TRBV18; D gene: .; J gene: TRBJ2-7; CDR3 length: 14; CDR3 protein: CASSRSGPRYEQYF; CDR3 DNA: TGTGCCAGCTCACGTTCAGGGCCTCGCTACGAGCAGTACTTC
clone size: .; V gene: TRBV7-3; D gene: TRBD2; J gene: TRBJ2-1; CDR3 length: 18; CDR3 protein: CASSLRGLAGGPDNEQFF; CDR3 DNA: TGTGCCAGCAGCTTACGGGGCCTGGCGGGAGGGCCGGACAATGAGCAGTTCTTC
clone size: .; V gene: TRBV5-1; D gene: TRBD1; J gene: TRBJ2-3; CDR3 length: 13; CDR3 protein: CASSLGGQGLSLF; CDR3 DNA: TGCGCCAGCAGCTTGGGGGGACAGGGTTTATCTCTTTTT
clone size: .; V gene: TRBV6-5; D gene: TRBD1; J gene: TRBJ2-3; CDR3 length: 16; CDR3 protein: CASSYSPGQGAGTQYF; CDR3 DNA: TGTGCCAGCAGTTACTCTCCCGGACAGGGGGCCGGTACGCAGTATTTT
clone size: .; V gene: TRBV28; D gene: .; J gene: TRBJ2-6; CDR3 length: 18; CDR3 protein: CASSHQGGGDSGANVLTF; CDR3 DNA: TGTGCCAGCAGTCACCAGGGGGGTGGGGACTCTGGGGCCAACGTCCTGACTTTC
clone size: .; V gene: TRBV6-6; D gene: .; J gene: TRBJ2-7; CDR3 length: 14; CDR3 protein: CASSYSGVSYEQYF; CDR3 DNA: TGTGCCAGCAGTTACTCGGGGGTATCCTACGAGCAGTACTTC
clone size: .; V gene: TRBV18; D gene: .; J gene: TRBJ1-1; CDR3 length: 16; CDR3 protein: CASSPPVAFSNTEAFF; CDR3 DNA: TGTGCCAGCTCACCACCGGTTGCTTTCTCTAACACTGAAGCTTTCTTT
clone size: .; V gene: TRBV18; D gene: .; J gene: TRBJ2-7; CDR3 length: 14; CDR3 protein: CASSPGGGPYEQYF; CDR3 DNA: TGTGCCAGCTCACCTGGGGGTGGTCCCTACGAGCAGTACTTC
clone size: .; V gene: TRBV5-1; D gene: TRBD2; J gene: TRBJ2-2; CDR3 length: 18; CDR3 protein: CASSLPGTSGARTGELFF; CDR3 DNA: TGCGCCAGCAGCCTGCCCGGGACTAGCGGGGCACGCACCGGGGAGCTGTTTTTT
clone size: once; V gene: TRBV7-6; D gene: .; J gene: TRBJ2-1; CDR3 length: 15; CDR3 protein: CASSLSTNPLQLPIF; CDR3 DNA: TGTGCCAGCAGCCTAAGTACTAACCCTCTCCAATTGCCCATCTTC
clone size: few; V gene: TRBV27; D gene: TRBD2; J gene: TRBJ2-7; CDR3 length: 18; CDR3 protein: CASSPDGSGRLSSYEQYF; CDR3 DNA: TGTGCCAGCAGTCCTGACGGTAGCGGGAGGCTTAGCTCCTACGAGCAGTACTTC
clone size: .; V gene: TRBV7-6; D gene: .; J gene: TRBJ2-3; CDR3 length: 13; CDR3 protein: CASSLGNADTQYF; CDR3 DNA: TGTGCCAGCAGCCTAGGGAATGCAGATACGCAGTATTTT
clone size: .; V gene: TRBV9; D gene: TRBD1; J gene: TRBJ1-2; CDR3 length: 15; CDR3 protein: CASSAPEGAGYGYTF; CDR3 DNA: TGTGCCAGCAGCGCCCCCGAGGGGGCAGGCTATGGCTACACCTTC
clone size: .; V gene: TRBV5-6; D gene: TRBD2; J gene: TRBJ2-1; CDR3 length: 17; CDR3 protein: CASSSPRLAGGPGEQFF; CDR3 DNA: TGTGCCAGCAGCTCACCAAGACTAGCGGGAGGGCCAGGGGAGCAGTTCTTC
clone size: .; V gene: TRBV18; D gene: TRBD1; J gene: TRBJ2-6; CDR3 length: 17; CDR3 protein: CASSPRDSPSGANVLTF; CDR3 DNA: TGTGCCAGCTCACCACGGGACAGCCCCTCTGGGGCCAACGTCCTGACTTTC
clone size: .; V gene: TRBV5-4; D gene: TRBD2; J gene: TRBJ2-5; CDR3 length: 15; CDR3 protein: CASSLLAGGGETQYF; CDR3 DNA: TGTGCCAGCAGCTTGTTAGCGGGAGGCGGGGAGACCCAGTACTTC
clone size: .; V gene: TRBV28; D gene: .; J gene: TRBJ2-6; CDR3 length: 16; CDR3 protein: CASSLWGLSGANVLTF; CDR3 DNA: TGTGCCAGCAGTTTGTGGGGCCTTTCTGGGGCCAACGTCCTGACTTTC
clone size: .; V gene: TRBV5-1; D gene: .; J gene: TRBJ2-1; CDR3 length: 16; CDR3 protein: CASSLGIARSYNEQFF; CDR3 DNA: TGCGCCAGCAGCCTCGGGATAGCTCGCTCCTACAATGAGCAGTTCTTC
clone size: .; V gene: TRBV7-9; D gene: .; J gene: TRBJ2-7; CDR3 length: 13; CDR3 protein: CASSFSGAGEQYF; CDR3 DNA: TGTGCCAGCAGCTTCTCCGGGGCGGGGGAGCAGTACTTC
clone size: .; V gene: TRBV9; D gene: .; J gene: TRBJ2-1; CDR3 length: 14; CDR3 protein: CASSVEQILNEQFF; CDR3 DNA: TGTGCCAGCAGCGTTGAGCAGATTCTCAATGAGCAGTTCTTC
clone size: .; V gene: TRBV7-6; D gene: .; J gene: TRBJ2-1; CDR3 length: 15; CDR3 protein: CASSSRRSSYNEQFF; CDR3 DNA: TGTGCCAGCAGCTCACGACGGAGCTCCTACAATGAGCAGTTCTTC
clone size: .; V gene: TRBV30; D gene: .; J gene: TRBJ2-7; CDR3 length: 12; CDR3 protein: CAWSGPGYEQYF; CDR3 DNA: TGTGCCTGGAGTGGACCGGGGTACGAGCAGTACTTC
clone size: .; V gene: TRBV5-3; D gene: .; J gene: TRBJ2-7; CDR3 length: 13; CDR3 protein: CARSRQVTYEQYF; CDR3 DNA: TGTGCCAGAAGCCGACAGGTAACCTACGAGCAGTACTTC
clone size: .; V gene: TRBV10-3; D gene: TRBD2; J gene: TRBJ2-3; CDR3 length: 16; CDR3 protein: CAISATSGRNTDTQYF; CDR3 DNA: TGTGCCATCAGTGCGACTAGCGGGAGGAATACAGATACGCAGTATTTT
clone size: once; V gene: TRBV9; D gene: TRBD2; J gene: TRBJ2-7; CDR3 length: 14; CDR3 protein: CASSVLAGRGEQYF; CDR3 DNA: TGTGCCAGCAGCGTCCTAGCGGGAAGGGGCGAGCAGTACTTC
clone size: .; V gene: TRBV6-1; D gene: .; J gene: TRBJ1-5; CDR3 length: 15; CDR3 protein: CASSGGLGGNQPQHF; CDR3 DNA: TGTGCCAGCAGCGGGGGACTTGGTGGCAATCAGCCCCAGCATTTT
clone size: .; V gene: TRBV18; D gene: TRBD2; J gene: TRBJ2-3; CDR3 length: 17; CDR3 protein: CASSSRLAGGSTDTQYF; CDR3 DNA: TGTGCCAGCTCATCAAGACTAGCGGGAGGGAGCACAGATACGCAGTATTTT
clone size: .; V gene: TRBV4-2; D gene: .; J gene: TRBJ1-2; CDR3 length: 16; CDR3 protein: CASSQRLRDTHYGYTF; CDR3 DNA: TGTGCCAGCAGCCAACGTCTCCGGGACACCCACTATGGCTACACCTTC
clone size: .; V gene: TRBV7-2; D gene: .; J gene: TRBJ1-1; CDR3 length: 16; CDR3 protein: CASSLTGTSMNTEAFF; CDR3 DNA: TGTGCCAGCAGCTTAACAGGGACCAGCATGAACACTGAAGCTTTCTTT
clone size: .; V gene: TRBV7-8; D gene: TRBD1; J gene: TRBJ2-5; CDR3 length: 18; CDR3 protein: CASSLAPRGTGARETQYF; CDR3 DNA: TGTGCCAGCAGCTTAGCCCCCCGGGGGACAGGGGCTCGGGAGACCCAGTACTTC
clone size: .; V gene: TRBV5-6; D gene: .; J gene: TRBJ2-1; CDR3 length: 12; CDR3 protein: CASSSLWNEQFF; CDR3 DNA: TGTGCCAGCAGCTCCCTCTGGAATGAGCAGTTCTTC
clone size: .; V gene: TRBV18; D gene: TRBD1; J gene: TRBJ1-4; CDR3 length: 14; CDR3 protein: CASSIGTGDEKLFF; CDR3 DNA: TGTGCCAGCTCAATCGGGACAGGGGATGAAAAACTGTTTTTT
clone size: once; V gene: TRBV10-3; D gene: .; J gene: TRBJ2-1; CDR3 length: 13; CDR3 protein: CAIRKEVENEQFF; CDR3 DNA: TGTGCCATCAGAAAAGAGGTTGAGAATGAGCAGTTCTTC
clone size: .; V gene: TRBV5-1; D gene: .; J gene: TRBJ2-1; CDR3 length: 13; CDR3 protein: CASSWGWGNEQFF; CDR3 DNA: TGCGCCAGCTCTTGGGGCTGGGGAAACGAGCAGTTCTTC
clone size: .; V gene: TRBV5-4; D gene: TRBD1; J gene: TRBJ2-2; CDR3 length: 17; CDR3 protein: CASSLGRQGFLTGELFF; CDR3 DNA: TGTGCCAGCAGCTTGGGTAGACAGGGGTTTCTCACCGGGGAGCTGTTTTTT
clone size: .; V gene: TRBV6-1; D gene: TRBD2; J gene: TRBJ2-1; CDR3 length: 17; CDR3 protein: CASSDNPSSGTYNEQFF; CDR3 DNA: TGTGCCAGCAGTGATAATCCTTCTAGCGGGACCTACAATGAGCAGTTCTTC
clone size: .; V gene: TRBV29-1; D gene: TRBD1; J gene: TRBJ1-5; CDR3 length: 12; CDR3 protein: CSVVTGGQPQHF; CDR3 DNA: TGCAGCGTTGTGACAGGGGGTCAGCCCCAGCATTTT
clone size: .; V gene: TRBV9; D gene: .; J gene: TRBJ2-2; CDR3 length: 15; CDR3 protein: CASSVTPRVPGELFF; CDR3 DNA: TGTGCCAGCAGCGTCACCCCAAGGGTCCCCGGGGAGCTGTTTTTT
clone size: .; V gene: TRBV7-9; D gene: TRBD1; J gene: TRBJ1-1; CDR3 length: 13; CDR3 protein: CASRQGGLGEAFF; CDR3 DNA: TGTGCCAGCAGGCAGGGGGGGTTAGGTGAAGCTTTCTTT
clone size: .; V gene: TRBV28; D gene: .; J gene: TRBJ1-2; CDR3 length: 14; CDR3 protein: CASTSSAVDYGYTF; CDR3 DNA: TGTGCCAGCACCTCCTCCGCGGTGGACTATGGCTACACCTTC
clone size: .; V gene: TRBV29-1; D gene: TRBD2; J gene: TRBJ2-3; CDR3 length: 12; CDR3 protein: CSVVAGPDTQYF; CDR3 DNA: TGCAGCGTTGTAGCGGGCCCAGATACGCAGTATTTT
clone size: once; V gene: TRBV30; D gene: .; J gene: TRBJ2-1; CDR3 length: 16; CDR3 protein: CAWSVSLRRDYNEQFF; CDR3 DNA: TGTGCCTGGAGTGTTTCCCTTCGTCGGGACTACAATGAGCAGTTCTTC
clone size: .; V gene: TRBV18; D gene: TRBD2; J gene: TRBJ2-3; CDR3 length: 18; CDR3 protein: CASSPISGTSGRADTQYF; CDR3 DNA: TGTGCCAGCTCACCCATTTCCGGGACTAGCGGGAGGGCAGATACGCAGTATTTT
clone size: .; V gene: TRBV5-5; D gene: .; J gene: TRBJ2-1; CDR3 length: 14; CDR3 protein: CASSPHILGNEQFF; CDR3 DNA: TGTGCCAGCAGCCCGCACATACTTGGGAATGAGCAGTTCTTC
clone size: .; V gene: TRBV7-8; D gene: TRBD1; J gene: TRBJ1-1; CDR3 length: 16; CDR3 protein: CASSLGSGGLGTEAFF; CDR3 DNA: TGTGCCAGCAGCTTAGGATCAGGGGGCTTGGGCACTGAAGCTTTCTTT